The sequence of this T cell receptor beta chain was determined in a study of blood T cell repertoires in COVID-19. Profiling relied on immunoSEQ multiplex PCR, and the TCRdb table lists in-frame clones only, not all of them. The table includes approximately 150,000 clones, approximately 86% detected once. The TCR comes from an elderly woman with COVID-19, enrolled during active disease. Material: peripheral blood.

In nucleotides, the CDR3 is TGTGCCAGCAGCCACGATCCAGGGTATGGCTACACCTTC. Encoded protein: CASSHDPGYGYTF. The V call is TRBV5-5, the J call TRBJ1-2; tentatively, D is TRBD1 (5 bases). Germline V gives CDR1 SGHKS, CDR2 YYEKEE (reference sequence). This CDR3 region has 13 residues. V shed 4 bases and J shed 5 bases, with 12 bases lying between them.